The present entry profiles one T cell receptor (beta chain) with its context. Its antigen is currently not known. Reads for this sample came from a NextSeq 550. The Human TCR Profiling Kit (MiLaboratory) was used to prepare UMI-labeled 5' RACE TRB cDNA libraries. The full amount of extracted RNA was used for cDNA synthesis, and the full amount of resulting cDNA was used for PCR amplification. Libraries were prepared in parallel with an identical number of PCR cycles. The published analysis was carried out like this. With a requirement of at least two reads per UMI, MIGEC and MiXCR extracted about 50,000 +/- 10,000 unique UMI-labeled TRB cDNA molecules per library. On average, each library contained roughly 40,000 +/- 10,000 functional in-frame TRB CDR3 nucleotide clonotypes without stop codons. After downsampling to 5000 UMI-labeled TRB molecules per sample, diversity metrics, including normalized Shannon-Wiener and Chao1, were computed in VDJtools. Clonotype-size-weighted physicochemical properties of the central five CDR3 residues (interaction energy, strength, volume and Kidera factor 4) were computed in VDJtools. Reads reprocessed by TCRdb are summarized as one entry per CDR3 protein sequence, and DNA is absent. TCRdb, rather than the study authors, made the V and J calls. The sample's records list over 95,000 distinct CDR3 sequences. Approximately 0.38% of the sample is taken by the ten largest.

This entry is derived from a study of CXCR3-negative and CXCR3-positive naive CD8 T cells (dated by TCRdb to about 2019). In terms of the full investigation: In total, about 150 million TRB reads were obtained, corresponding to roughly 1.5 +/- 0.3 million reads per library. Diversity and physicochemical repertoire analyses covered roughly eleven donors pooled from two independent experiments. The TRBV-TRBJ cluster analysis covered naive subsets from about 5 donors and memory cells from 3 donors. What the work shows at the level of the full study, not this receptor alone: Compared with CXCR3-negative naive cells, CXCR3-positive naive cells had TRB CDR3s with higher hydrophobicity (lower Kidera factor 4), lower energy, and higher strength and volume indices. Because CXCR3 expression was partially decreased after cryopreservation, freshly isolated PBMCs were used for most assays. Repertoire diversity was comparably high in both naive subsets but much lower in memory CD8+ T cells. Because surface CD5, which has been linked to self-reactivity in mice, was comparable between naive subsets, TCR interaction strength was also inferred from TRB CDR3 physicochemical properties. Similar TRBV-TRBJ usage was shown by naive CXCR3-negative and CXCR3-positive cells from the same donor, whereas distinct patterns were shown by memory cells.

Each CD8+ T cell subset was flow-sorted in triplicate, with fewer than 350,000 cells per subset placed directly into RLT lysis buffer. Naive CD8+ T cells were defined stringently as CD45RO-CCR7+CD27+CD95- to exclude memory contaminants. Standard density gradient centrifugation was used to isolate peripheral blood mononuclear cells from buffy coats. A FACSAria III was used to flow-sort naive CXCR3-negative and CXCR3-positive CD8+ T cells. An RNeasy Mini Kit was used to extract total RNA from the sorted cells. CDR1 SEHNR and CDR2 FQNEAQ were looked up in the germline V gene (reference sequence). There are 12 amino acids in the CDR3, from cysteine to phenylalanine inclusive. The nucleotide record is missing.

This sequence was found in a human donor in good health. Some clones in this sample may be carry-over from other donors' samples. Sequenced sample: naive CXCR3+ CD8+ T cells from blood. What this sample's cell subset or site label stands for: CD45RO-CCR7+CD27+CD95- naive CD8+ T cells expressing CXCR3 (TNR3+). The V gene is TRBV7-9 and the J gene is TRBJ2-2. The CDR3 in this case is CASSLPAGELFF.